This T cell receptor beta chain comes out of a study of blood T cell repertoires in COVID-19. About the study: COVID-19 samples from acute and convalescent phases originated in the United States, Italy and Spain.

Germline V lookup: CDR1 LNHNV, CDR2 YYDKDF (reference sequence). This CDR3 is 17 amino acids long. The V gene lost 0 bases and the J gene lost 1 base, with 13 bases spanning the gap. This clone was observed once. Produced via immunoSEQ multiplex PCR; TCRdb's table is partial and in-frame only. The repertoire consists of about 170,000 clones, with around 82% occurring once and the leading ten covering 6.5% to 7.5%. This TCR was recovered from a man older than 75 with COVID-19, enrolled during active disease. This chain connects TRBV15 to TRBJ1-5, with D possibly TRBD1 on 6 matching bases. The sample comprised peripheral blood. The CDR3 loop reads CATSRDRGGESNQPQHF. DNA for the CDR3: TGTGCCACCAGCAGAGATCGAGGGGGGGAAAGCAATCAGCCCCAGCATTTT. Complete variable domain (other parts from reference TRBV15 and TRBJ1-5): DAMVIQNPRYQVTQFGKPVTLSCSQTLNHNVMYWYQQKSSQAPKLLFHYYDKDFNNEADTPDNFQSRRPNTSFCFLDIRSPGLGDTAMYLCATSRDRGGESNQPQHFGDGTRLSIL.